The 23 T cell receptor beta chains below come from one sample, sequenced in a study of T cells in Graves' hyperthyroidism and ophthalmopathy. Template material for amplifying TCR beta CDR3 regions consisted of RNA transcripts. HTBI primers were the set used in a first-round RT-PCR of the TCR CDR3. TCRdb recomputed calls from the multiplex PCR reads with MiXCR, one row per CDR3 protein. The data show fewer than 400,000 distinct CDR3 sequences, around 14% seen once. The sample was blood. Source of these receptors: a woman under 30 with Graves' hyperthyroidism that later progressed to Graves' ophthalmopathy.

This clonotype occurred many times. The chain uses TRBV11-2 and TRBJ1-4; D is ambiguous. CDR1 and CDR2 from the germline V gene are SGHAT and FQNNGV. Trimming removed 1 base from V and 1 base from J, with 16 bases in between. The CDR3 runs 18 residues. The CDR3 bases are TGTGCCAGCAGCTTAGCCCTAAGGACCACTGGAACTAATGAAAAACTGTTTTTT. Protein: CASSLALRTTGTNEKLFF.

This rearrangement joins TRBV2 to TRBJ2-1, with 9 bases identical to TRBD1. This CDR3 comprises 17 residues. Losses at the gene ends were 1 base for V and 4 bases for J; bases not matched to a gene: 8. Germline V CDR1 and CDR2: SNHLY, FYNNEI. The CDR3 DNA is TGTGCCAGCAGTGAAGACGGCGGGACAGGGATGTACAATGAGCAGTTCTTC. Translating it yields CASSEDGGTGMYNEQFF.

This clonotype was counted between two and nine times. CDR3 nucleotide sequence: TGCGCCAGCAGCTTGTGGGGGGCCCGGGACACTGAAGCTTTCTTT. Its translation: CASSLWGARDTEAFF. This chain connects TRBV5-1 to TRBJ1-1; TRBD1 is a possible D gene (6 bases). Trimming stripped 1 base from V and 3 bases from J, with 13 bases between. Germline values: CDR1 SGHRS, CDR2 YFSETQ. This CDR3 comprises 15 residues.

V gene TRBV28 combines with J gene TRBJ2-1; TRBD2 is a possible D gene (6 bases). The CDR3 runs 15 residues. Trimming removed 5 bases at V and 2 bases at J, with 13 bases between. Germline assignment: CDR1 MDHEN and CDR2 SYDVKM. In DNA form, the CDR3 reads TGTGCCAGCAGTGCCTCTAGCGAGGCCTACAATGAGCAGTTCTTC. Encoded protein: CASSASSEAYNEQFF.

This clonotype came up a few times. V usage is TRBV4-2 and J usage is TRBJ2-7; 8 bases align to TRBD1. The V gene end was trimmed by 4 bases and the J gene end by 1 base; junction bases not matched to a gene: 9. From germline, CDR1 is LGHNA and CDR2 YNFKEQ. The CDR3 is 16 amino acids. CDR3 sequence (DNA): TGTGCCAGCAGCCCTACTGCAGGGGGCGCATCCTACGAGCAGTACTTC. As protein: CASSPTAGGASYEQYF.

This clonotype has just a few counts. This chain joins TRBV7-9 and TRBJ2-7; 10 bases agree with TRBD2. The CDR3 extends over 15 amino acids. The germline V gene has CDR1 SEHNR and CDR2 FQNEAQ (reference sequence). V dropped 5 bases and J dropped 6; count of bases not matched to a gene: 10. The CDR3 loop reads CASSRTSGSPSEQYF. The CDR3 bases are TGTGCCAGCAGCCGGACTAGCGGCAGCCCGTCCGAGCAGTACTTC.

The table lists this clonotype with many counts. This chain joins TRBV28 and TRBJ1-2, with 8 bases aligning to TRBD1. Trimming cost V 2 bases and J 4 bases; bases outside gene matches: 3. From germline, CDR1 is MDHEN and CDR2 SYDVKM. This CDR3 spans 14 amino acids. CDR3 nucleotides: TGTGCCAGCAGTTTACCCGGGACAGGCTATGGCTACACCTTC. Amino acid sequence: CASSLPGTGYGYTF.

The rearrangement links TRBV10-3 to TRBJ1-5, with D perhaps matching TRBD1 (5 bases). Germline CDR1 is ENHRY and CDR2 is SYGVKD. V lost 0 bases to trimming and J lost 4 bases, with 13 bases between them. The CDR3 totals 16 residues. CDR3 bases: TGTGCCATCAGTGAGTCGTGGGGGGTCGGGAATCAGCCCCAGCATTTT. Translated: CAISESWGVGNQPQHF.

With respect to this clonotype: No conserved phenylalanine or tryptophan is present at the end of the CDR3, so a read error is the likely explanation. For the CDR3, the DNA is TGCAGTCGATGGGGATGGAACACTGAAGCTTTCCTT. Protein product: CSRWGWNTEAFL. The chain uses TRBV20-1 and TRBJ1-1; D not resolved. CDR1 and CDR2 (germline): DFQATT, SNEGSKA (reference sequence). V dropped 8 bases and J dropped 1 base, with 11 bases sitting between them. The CDR3 has 12 amino acids.

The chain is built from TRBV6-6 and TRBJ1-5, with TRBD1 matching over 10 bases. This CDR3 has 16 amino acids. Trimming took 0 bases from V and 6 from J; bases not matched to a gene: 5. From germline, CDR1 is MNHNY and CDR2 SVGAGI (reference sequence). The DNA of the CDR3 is TGTGCCAGCAGTTACTCGGGGACAGGGGTCACTCAGCCCCAGCATTTT. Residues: CASSYSGTGVTQPQHF.

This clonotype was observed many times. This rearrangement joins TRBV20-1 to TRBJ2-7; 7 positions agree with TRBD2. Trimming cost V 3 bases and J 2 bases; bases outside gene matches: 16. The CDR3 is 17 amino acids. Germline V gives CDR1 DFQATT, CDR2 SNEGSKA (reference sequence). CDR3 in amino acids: CSASVGAGRGRTYEQYF. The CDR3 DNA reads TGCAGTGCTAGTGTTGGGGCCGGGCGGGGGAGAACCTACGAGCAGTACTTC.

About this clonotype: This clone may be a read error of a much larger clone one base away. The CDR3 spells CASSLVGRFTPTGELFF. The CDR3 bases are TGTGCCAGCAGCTTAGTCGGGAGGTTTACACCCACCGGGGAGCTGTTTTTT. V gene TRBV7-2 combines with J gene TRBJ2-2; 7 bases fit TRBD2. Per the germline V gene, CDR1 is SGHTA and CDR2 is FQGNSA. The CDR3 loop spans 17 amino acids. The trim removed 1 base at V and 4 bases at J, leaving 9 bases unmatched. The whole variable domain, remainder taken from reference TRBV7-2 and TRBJ2-2, is GAGVSQSPSNKVTEKGKDVELRCDPISGHTALYWYRQSLGQGLEFLIYFQGNSAPDKSGLPSDRFSAERTGGSVSTLTIQRTQQEDSAVYLCASSLVGRFTPTGELFFGEGSRLTVL.

For the CDR3, the DNA is TGTGCCTGGAGTGTCTTGACTAGCGGGAATTGGGAGCAGTTCTTC. It specifies CAWSVLTSGNWEQFF. The chain employs TRBV30 and TRBJ2-1, with 11 nucleotides matching TRBD2. Germline V gene data show CDR1 as GTSNPN and CDR2 as SVGIG (reference sequence). Trimming took 0 bases from V and 10 from J; bases not matched to a gene: 8. The CDR3 is 15 amino acids.

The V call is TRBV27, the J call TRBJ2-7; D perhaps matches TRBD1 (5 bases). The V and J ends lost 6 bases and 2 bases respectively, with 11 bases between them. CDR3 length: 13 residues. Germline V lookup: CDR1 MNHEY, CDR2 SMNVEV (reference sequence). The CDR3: CASRTAFAYEQYF. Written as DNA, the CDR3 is TGTGCCAGCAGGACAGCCTTTGCCTACGAGCAGTACTTC.

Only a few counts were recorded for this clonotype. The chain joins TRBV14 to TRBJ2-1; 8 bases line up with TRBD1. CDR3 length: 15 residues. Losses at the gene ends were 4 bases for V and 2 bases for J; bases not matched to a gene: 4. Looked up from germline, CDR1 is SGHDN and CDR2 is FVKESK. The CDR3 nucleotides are TGTGCCAGCAGCCCGGGACAGGACGCCTACAATGAGCAGTTCTTC. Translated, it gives CASSPGQDAYNEQFF.

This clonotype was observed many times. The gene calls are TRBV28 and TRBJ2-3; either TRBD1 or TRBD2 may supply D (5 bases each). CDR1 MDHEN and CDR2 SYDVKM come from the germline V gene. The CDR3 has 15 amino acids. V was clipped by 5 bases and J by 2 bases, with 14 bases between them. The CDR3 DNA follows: TGTGCCAGCAGTCCCACCGGGACCCACACAGATACGCAGTATTTT. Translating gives CASSPTGTHTDTQYF.

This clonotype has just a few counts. The CDR3, as DNA: TGTGCCAGCAAGCTGGGGTCGGGTGAAAAACTGTTTTTT. Translating gives CASKLGSGEKLFF. V gene TRBV12-3 or TRBV12-4 combines with J gene TRBJ1-4; D is unclear. The CDR3 has 13 residues. Trimming took 7 bases from V and 7 from J, leaving 13 bases between them.

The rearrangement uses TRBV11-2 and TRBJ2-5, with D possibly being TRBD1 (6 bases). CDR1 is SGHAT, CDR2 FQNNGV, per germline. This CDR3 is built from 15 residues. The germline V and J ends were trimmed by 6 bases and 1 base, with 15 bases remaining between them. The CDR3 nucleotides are TGTGCCAGCAGTCAACCCGGGACAACCCAAGAGACCCAGTACTTC. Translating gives CASSQPGTTQETQYF.

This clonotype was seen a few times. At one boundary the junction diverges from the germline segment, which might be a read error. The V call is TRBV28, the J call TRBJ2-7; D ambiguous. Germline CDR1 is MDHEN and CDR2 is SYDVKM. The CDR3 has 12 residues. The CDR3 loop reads CASSLSSYGQYF. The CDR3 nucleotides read TGTGCCAGCAGTTTAAGCTCCTACGGGCAGTACTTC.

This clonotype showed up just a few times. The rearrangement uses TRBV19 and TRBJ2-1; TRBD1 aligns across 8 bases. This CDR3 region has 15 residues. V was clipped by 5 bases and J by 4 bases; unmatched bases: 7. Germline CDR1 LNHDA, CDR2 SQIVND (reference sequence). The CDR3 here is CASSLDRGGYNEQFF. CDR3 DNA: TGTGCCAGTAGTCTCGACAGGGGTGGGTACAATGAGCAGTTCTTC.

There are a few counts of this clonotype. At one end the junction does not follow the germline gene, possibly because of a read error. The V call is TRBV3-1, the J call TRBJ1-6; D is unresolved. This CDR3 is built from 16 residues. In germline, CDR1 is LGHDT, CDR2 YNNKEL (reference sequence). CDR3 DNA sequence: TGCGCCAGCAGCAGAGTAACGGGAGGGTCCTATTCACCCCTCCACTTT. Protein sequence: CASSRVTGGSYSPLHF. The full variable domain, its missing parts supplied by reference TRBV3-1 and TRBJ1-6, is DTAVSQTPKYLVTQMGNDKSIKCEQNLGHDTMYWYKQDSKKFLKIMFSYNNKELIINETVPNRFSPKSPDKAHLNLHINSLELGDSAVYFCASSRVTGGSYSPLHFGNGTRLTVT.

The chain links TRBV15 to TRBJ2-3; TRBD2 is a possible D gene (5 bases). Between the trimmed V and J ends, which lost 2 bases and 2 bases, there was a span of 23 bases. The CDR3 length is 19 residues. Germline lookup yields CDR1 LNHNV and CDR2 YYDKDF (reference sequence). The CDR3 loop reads CATSRTRSVLAGLTDTQYF. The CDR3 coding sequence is TGTGCCACCAGCAGAACACGATCGGTGCTGGCCGGACTCACAGATACGCAGTATTTT.

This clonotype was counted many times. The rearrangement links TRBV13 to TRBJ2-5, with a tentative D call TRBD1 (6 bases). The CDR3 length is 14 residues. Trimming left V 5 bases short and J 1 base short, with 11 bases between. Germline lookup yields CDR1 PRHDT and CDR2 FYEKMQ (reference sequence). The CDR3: CASSLRTVQETQYF. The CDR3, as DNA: TGTGCCAGCAGCCTCCGGACAGTCCAAGAGACCCAGTACTTC.